This T cell receptor (beta chain) was found in a study of blood T cell repertoires in COVID-19. Only one count was recorded for this clone. CDR1 is SGHTA and CDR2 is FQGNSA in the germline V gene. The CDR3 is 13 amino acids. Deletions cut 5 bases from V and 1 base from J, with 7 bases between. Some clones are missing from TCRdb's copy, which holds only in-frame ones; the method was immunoSEQ multiplex PCR. This sample has 250,000 to 350,000 clones, with roughly nine tenths found just once. The gene calls are TRBV7-2 and TRBJ2-3, with D hard to call. The sample comprised peripheral blood. This TCR derives from a woman aged 45-65 years who had recovered from COVID-19. The CDR3 bases are TGTGCCAGCAGCCCACAGCGCACAGATACGCAGTATTTT. Translating it yields CASSPQRTDTQYF.